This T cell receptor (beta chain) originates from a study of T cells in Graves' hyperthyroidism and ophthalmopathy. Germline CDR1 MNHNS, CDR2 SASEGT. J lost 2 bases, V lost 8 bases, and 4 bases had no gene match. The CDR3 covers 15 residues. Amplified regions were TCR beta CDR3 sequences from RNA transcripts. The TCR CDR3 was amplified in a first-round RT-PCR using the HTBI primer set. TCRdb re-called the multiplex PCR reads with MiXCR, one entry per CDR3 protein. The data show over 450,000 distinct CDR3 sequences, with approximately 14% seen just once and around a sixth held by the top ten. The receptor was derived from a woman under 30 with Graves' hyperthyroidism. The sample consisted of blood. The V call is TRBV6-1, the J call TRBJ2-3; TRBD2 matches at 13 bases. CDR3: CASGTSGTYTDTQYF. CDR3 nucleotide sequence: TGTGCCAGCGGGACTAGCGGGACGTACACAGATACGCAGTATTTT.